This TCR beta chain emerged from a study of post-analysis software for immune sequencing data. General study findings and limits: F measure grouped same-batch samples tightly together. Compared with controls, patients had more of roughly five TRBV segments, including TRBV5-6, TRBV5-1 and TRBV20-1.

As for this clonotype: Antigen unknown.

Presence of unique molecular identifiers characterized the TCR beta cDNA libraries. TCRdb used MiXCR to reprocess the PCR reads, holding one entry per CDR3 protein. The sample holds fewer than 850,000 distinct CDR3 sequences; less than 35% are singletons and the top ten take roughly 0.53%. Germline V gene lookup returns CDR1 SNHLY and CDR2 FYNNEI. This CDR3 is 13 amino acids long. V lost 8 bases and J 3 bases, leaving 14 bases between the germline ends. The TCR sequence derives from a girl between 10 and 17 years old with multiple sclerosis. The chain employs TRBV2 and TRBJ2-7; no clear D. The specimen was blood. The DNA of the CDR3 is TGTGCCAGCTCCCTGGCCTTAATCTACGAGCAGTACTTC. As protein: CASSLALIYEQYF.